This T cell receptor (beta chain) was identified in a study of pediatric ulcerative colitis. Study-wide results and limits: Ulcerative colitis patients shared more blood-rectal clones than controls. Rectal repertoires separated controls, mild-moderate and acute severe colitis.

The method was immunoSEQ multiplex PCR; TCRdb's version includes in-frame clones alone and lacks a portion of them. Of tens of thousands of clones listed, about 65% are singletons. On this clone: Its specificity is not known.

Germline CDR1 reads SGHDT; CDR2 reads YYEEEE. CDR3 length equals 15 residues. Between the trimmed V and J ends, which lost 6 bases and 2 bases, there was a span of 15 bases. One to two pinch biopsies were taken from the rectum during colonoscopy. Input material: gut tissue. This TCR was sampled from a boy between 10 and 17 years old with severe ulcerative colitis. The J gene is TRBJ1-3, the V gene TRBV5-6; the D gene is possibly TRBD1 (5 bases). The CDR3 sequence: CASTRPGGAGNTIYF. The CDR3 bases are TGTGCCAGCACCAGACCGGGGGGGGCTGGAAACACCATATATTTT.